This T cell receptor (beta chain) was profiled in a study of T cell responses to AZD1222 COVID-19 vaccine. Here immunoSEQ multiplex PCR was the method, and the copy in TCRdb shows in-frame clones only, minus some. The data contain about 110,000 clones, roughly 89% of them singletons. To note about this clone: The antigen is unknown.

General study findings and limits: CD4 TCRs covered the whole spike, strongest at regions 160-218 and 743-854.

The sample in question was peripheral blood, obtained 28 days after the second AZD1222 dose. This sequence originates from an adult who received the AZD1222 COVID-19 vaccine.

The CDR3 reads CSVGGRQGAIGTEAFF. Written as DNA, the CDR3 is TGCAGCGTTGGGGGTCGGCAGGGGGCGATCGGCACTGAAGCTTTCTTT. The genes are TRBV29-1 and TRBJ1-1; 8 bases fit TRBD1. The V segment lost 4 bases and the J segment 4 bases; nucleotides outside the gene matches: 14. Germline V gene sequence: CDR1 SQVTM, CDR2 ANQGSEA. The CDR3 extends over 16 amino acids.